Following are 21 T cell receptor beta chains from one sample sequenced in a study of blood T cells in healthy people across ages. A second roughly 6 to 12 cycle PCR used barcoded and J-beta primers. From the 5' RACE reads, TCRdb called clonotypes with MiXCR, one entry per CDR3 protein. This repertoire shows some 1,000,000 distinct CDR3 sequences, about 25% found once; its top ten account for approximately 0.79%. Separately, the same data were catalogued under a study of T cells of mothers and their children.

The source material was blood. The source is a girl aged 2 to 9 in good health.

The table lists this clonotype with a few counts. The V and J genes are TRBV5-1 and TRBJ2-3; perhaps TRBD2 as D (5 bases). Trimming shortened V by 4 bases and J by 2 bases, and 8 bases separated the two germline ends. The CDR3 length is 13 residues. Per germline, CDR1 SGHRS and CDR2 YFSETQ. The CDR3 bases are TGCGCCAGCAGCCAACGGGACACAGATACGCAGTATTTT. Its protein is CASSQRDTDTQYF.

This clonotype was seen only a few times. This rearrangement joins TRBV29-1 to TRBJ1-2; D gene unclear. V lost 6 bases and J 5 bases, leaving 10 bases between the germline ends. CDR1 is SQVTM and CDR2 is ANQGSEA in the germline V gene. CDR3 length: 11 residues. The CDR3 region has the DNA TGCAGCGTCGACGATGTATATGGCTACACCTTC. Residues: CSVDDVYGYTF.

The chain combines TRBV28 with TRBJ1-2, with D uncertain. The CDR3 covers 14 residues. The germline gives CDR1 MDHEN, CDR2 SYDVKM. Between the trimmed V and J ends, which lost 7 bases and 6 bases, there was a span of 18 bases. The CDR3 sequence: CASNSVSVNHGYTF. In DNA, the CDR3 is TGTGCCAGCAACTCCGTTTCGGTCAATCATGGCTACACCTTC.

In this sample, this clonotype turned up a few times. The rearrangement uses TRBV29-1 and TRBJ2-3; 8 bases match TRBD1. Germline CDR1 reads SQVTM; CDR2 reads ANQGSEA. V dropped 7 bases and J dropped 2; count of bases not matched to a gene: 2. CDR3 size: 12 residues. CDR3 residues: CSEQGVTDTQYF. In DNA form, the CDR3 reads TGCAGCGAACAGGGGGTCACAGATACGCAGTATTTT.

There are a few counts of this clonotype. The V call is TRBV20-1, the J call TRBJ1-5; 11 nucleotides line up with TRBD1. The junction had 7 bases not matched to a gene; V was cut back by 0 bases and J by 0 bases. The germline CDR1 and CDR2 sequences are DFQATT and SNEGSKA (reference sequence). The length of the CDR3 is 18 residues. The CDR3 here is CSARDPGQGDYSNQPQHF. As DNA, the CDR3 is TGCAGTGCTAGAGATCCGGGACAGGGGGACTATAGCAATCAGCCCCAGCATTTT.

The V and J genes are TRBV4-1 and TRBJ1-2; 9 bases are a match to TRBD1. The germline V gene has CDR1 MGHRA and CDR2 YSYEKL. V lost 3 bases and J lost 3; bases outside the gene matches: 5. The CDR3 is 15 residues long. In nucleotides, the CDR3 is TGCGCCAGCAGCCAGGGACAGGGTTGGGACTATGGCTACACCTTC. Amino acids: CASSQGQGWDYGYTF.

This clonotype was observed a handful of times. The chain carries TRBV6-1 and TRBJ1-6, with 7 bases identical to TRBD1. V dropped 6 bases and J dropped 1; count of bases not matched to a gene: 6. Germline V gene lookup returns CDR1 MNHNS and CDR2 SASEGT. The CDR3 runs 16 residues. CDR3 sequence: CASRVTGNSYNSPLHF. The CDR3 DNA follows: TGTGCCAGCAGGGTGACAGGGAATTCCTATAATTCACCCCTCCACTTT.

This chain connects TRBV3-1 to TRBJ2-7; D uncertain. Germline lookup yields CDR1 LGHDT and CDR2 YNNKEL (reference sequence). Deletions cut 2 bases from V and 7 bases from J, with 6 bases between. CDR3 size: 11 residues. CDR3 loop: CASSQRTEQYF. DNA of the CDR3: TGTGCCAGCAGCCAACGGACGGAGCAGTACTTC.

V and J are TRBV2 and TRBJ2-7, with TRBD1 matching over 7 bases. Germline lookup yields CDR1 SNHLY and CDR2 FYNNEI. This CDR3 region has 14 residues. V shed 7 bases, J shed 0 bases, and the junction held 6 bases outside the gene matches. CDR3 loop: CASKKQGDSYEQYF. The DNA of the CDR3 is TGTGCCAGCAAGAAGCAGGGGGACTCCTACGAGCAGTACTTC.

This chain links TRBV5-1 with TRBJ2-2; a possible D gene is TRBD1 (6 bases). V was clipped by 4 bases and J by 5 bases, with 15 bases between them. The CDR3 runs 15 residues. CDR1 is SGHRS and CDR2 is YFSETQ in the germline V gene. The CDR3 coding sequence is TGCGCCAGCAGCCCAGGGGAGTATCGGACCGGGGAGCTGTTTTTT. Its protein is CASSPGEYRTGELFF. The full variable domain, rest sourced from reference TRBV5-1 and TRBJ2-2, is KAGVTQTPRYLIKTRGQQVTLSCSPISGHRSVSWYQQTPGQGLQFLFEYFSETQRNKGNFPGRFSGRQFSNSRSEMNVSTLELGDSALYLCASSPGEYRTGELFFGEGSRLTVL.

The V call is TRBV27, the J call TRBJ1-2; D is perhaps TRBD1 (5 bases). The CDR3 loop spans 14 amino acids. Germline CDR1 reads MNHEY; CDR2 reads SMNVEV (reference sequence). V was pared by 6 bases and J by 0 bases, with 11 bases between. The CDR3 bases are TGTGCCAGCAGGACGCAGGGCGCTAACTATGGCTACACCTTC. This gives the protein CASRTQGANYGYTF.

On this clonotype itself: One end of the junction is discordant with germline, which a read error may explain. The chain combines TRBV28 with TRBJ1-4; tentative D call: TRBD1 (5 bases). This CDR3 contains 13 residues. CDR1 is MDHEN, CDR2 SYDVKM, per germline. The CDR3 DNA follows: TGTGCCAGCATAATCGATACGGGGGAAAAGCTGTTTTTT. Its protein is CASIIDTGEKLFF.

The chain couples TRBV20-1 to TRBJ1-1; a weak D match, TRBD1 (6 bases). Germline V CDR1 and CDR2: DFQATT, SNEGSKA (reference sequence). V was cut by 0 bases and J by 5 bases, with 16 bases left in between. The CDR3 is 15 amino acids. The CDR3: CSARDLLGGRTEAFF. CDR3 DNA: TGCAGTGCTAGAGATCTCTTGGGGGGGCGGACTGAAGCTTTCTTT.

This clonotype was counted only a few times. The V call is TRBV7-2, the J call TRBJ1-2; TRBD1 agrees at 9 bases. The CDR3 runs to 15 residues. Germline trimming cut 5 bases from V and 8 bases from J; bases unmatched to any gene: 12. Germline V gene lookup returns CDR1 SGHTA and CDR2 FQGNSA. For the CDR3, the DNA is TGTGCCAGCAGCCGTCCCGGGACAGGGCCAGAGGGCTACACCTTC. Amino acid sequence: CASSRPGTGPEGYTF.

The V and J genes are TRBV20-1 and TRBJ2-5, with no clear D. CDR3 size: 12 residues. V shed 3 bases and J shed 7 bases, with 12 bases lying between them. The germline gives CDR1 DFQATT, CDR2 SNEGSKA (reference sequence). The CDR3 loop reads CSARRLIGTQYF. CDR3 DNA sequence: TGCAGTGCTAGGCGCCTCATCGGGACCCAGTACTTC.

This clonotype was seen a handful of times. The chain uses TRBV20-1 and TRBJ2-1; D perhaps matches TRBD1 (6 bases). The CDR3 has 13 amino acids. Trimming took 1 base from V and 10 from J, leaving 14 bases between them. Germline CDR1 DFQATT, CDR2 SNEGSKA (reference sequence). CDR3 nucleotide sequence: TGCAGTGCTAGAGTCCAACAGACAGGCGAGCAGTTCTTC. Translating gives CSARVQQTGEQFF.

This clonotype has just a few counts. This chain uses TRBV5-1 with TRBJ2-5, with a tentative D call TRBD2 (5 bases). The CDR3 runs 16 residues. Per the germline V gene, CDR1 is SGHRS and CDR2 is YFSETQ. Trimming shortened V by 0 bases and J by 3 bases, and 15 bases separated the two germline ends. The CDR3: CASSLADGGLKETQYF. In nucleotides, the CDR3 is TGCGCCAGCAGCTTGGCCGATGGAGGCTTAAAAGAGACCCAGTACTTC.

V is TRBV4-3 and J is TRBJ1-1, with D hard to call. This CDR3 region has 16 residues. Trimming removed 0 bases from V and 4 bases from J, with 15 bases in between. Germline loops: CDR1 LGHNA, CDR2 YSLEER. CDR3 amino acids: CASSQESLQAITEAFF. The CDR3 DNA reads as TGCGCCAGCAGCCAAGAATCCCTTCAGGCTATCACTGAAGCTTTCTTT.

CDR3 DNA: TGCGCCAGCCGTCAGGGGGTGGAGAACACTGAAGCTTTCTTT. Translated: CASRQGVENTEAFF. The chain employs TRBV5-1 and TRBJ1-1; 7 positions agree with TRBD1. The V gene's germline CDR1 is SGHRS and CDR2 YFSETQ. The CDR3 totals 14 residues. The ends lost 7 bases at V and 1 base at J; junction bases unmatched: 7.

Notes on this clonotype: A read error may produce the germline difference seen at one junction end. The CDR3 protein is CASSTRGSFDERYF. The CDR3 coding sequence is TGTGCCAGCAGCACCAGGGGGTCATTCGACGAGCGGTACTTC. J is TRBJ2-1 and V is TRBV12-3 or TRBV12-4, with TRBD1 identical over 7 bases. The CDR3 sequence is 14 residues long.

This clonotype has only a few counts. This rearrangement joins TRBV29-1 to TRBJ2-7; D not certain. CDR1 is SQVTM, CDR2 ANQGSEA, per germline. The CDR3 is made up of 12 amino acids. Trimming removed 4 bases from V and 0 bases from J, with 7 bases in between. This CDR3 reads CSVGETSYEQYF. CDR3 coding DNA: TGCAGCGTTGGCGAGACCTCCTACGAGCAGTACTTC.